A single sample is the source of the 27 T cell receptor beta chains below, sequenced in a study of T cell responses to AZD1222 COVID-19 vaccine. Only in-frame clones appear in the TCRdb table, and some are missing; sequencing was by immunoSEQ multiplex PCR. The table includes 120,000 or so clones, about 89% detected once. Material: peripheral blood, obtained on day 0 of AZD1222 vaccination. Every receptor here comes from an adult in good health.

This chain connects TRBV6-1 to TRBJ2-5; D remains unclear. Trimming took 0 bases from V and 5 from J, leaving 19 bases between them. This CDR3 has 17 amino acids. Germline values: CDR1 MNHNS, CDR2 SASEGT. As DNA, the CDR3 is TGTGCCAGCAGTGAAGCGTTGGTTGGTCGGTTGCGGGAGACCCAGTACTTC. It yields the protein CASSEALVGRLRETQYF.

This chain uses TRBV19 with TRBJ1-1, with D maybe TRBD1 (5 bases). Per germline, CDR1 LNHDA and CDR2 SQIVND (reference sequence). This CDR3 is 14 amino acids long. V shed 7 bases and J shed 6 bases, with 18 bases lying between them. CDR3 protein: CASTLMGEFAEAFF. In DNA form, the CDR3 reads TGTGCCAGTACCCTTATGGGGGAATTCGCTGAAGCTTTCTTT.

The CDR3, as DNA: TGTGCCACCCGAAGGGCAGGGGGCGACACCGGGGAGCTGTTTTTT. Amino acid sequence: CATRRAGGDTGELFF. V and J are TRBV24-1 and TRBJ2-2; 8 nucleotides align to TRBD1. CDR3 length: 15 residues. Trimming removed 9 bases from V and 3 bases from J; junction bases left unmatched: 8. Germline CDR1 KGHDR, CDR2 SFDVKD.

This chain joins TRBV9 and TRBJ1-4; TRBD1 aligns across 9 bases. Unmatched junction bases numbered 3, after V lost 3 bases and J lost 6 bases. The CDR3 consists of 14 residues. Germline V gene sequence: CDR1 SGDLS, CDR2 YYNGEE. This chain's CDR3 is CASSAWTGDEKLFF. In DNA, the CDR3 is TGTGCCAGCAGCGCCTGGACAGGGGATGAAAAACTGTTTTTT.

V is TRBV19 and J is TRBJ1-4; weak D call: TRBD1 (5 bases). CDR1 is LNHDA and CDR2 is SQIVND in the germline V gene (reference sequence). Trimming left V 5 bases short and J 8 bases short, with 15 bases between. This CDR3 has 14 amino acids. DNA for the CDR3: TGTGCCAGTAGTCCGCAGGGTAGGAACGAAAAACTGTTTTTT. Translated, it gives CASSPQGRNEKLFF.

The rearrangement links TRBV2 to TRBJ2-7, with D maybe TRBD2 (6 bases). The ends were cut back, 10 bases at V and 3 bases at J, with 19 bases in the middle. CDR3 length: 14 residues. CDR1 is SNHLY, CDR2 FYNNEI, per germline. The CDR3 DNA reads as TGTGCCATTAATCAGCGGGCCTCAGTCTACGAGCAGTACTTC. Translation: CAINQRASVYEQYF.

The chain employs TRBV6-2 or TRBV6-3 and TRBJ1-1; maybe TRBD1 (5 bases). Germline values: CDR1 MNHEY, CDR2 SVGEGT. Trimming took off 2 bases at V and 4 bases at J, with 11 bases between the two ends. The CDR3 length is 14 residues. DNA for the CDR3: TGTGCCAGCAGTTACGTAGCCGGGGGCACTGAAGCTTTCTTT. Amino acid sequence: CASSYVAGGTEAFF.

This clone was seen only a few times. This chain joins TRBV6-1 and TRBJ1-2; D is undetermined. Germline values: CDR1 MNHNS, CDR2 SASEGT. The CDR3 loop spans 14 amino acids. V dropped 1 base and J dropped 4 bases, with 10 bases sitting between them. The CDR3 DNA reads TGTGCCAGCAGTGAAGGAAGCAGGAGCTATGGCTACACCTTC. Encoded protein: CASSEGSRSYGYTF.

The gene calls are TRBV19 and TRBJ1-1; D remains unclear. Trimming cost V 5 bases and J 1 base, with 8 bases left between them. This CDR3 has 13 amino acids. Germline values: CDR1 LNHDA, CDR2 SQIVND (reference sequence). For the CDR3, the DNA is TGTGCCAGTAGTCAACAGAAGAACACTGAAGCTTTCTTT. Translated, it gives CASSQQKNTEAFF.

This chain uses TRBV5-1 with TRBJ2-3; TRBD2 is a possible D gene (6 bases). This CDR3 spans 14 amino acids. CDR1 SGHRS and CDR2 YFSETQ come from the germline V gene. V gave up 3 bases and J gave up 6 bases, with 14 bases separating them. CDR3 sequence reads: CASSWNAGFDTQYF. CDR3 DNA: TGCGCCAGCAGCTGGAATGCGGGGTTTGATACGCAGTATTTT.

This chain joins TRBV5-1 and TRBJ2-5; TRBD2 agrees at 14 bases. With 3 bases clipped from V and 5 bases from J, the junction kept 12 bases outside the gene matches. This CDR3 contains 18 residues. Germline V gene sequence: CDR1 SGHRS, CDR2 YFSETQ. The CDR3 region has the DNA TGCGCCAGCAGCTCAACCGGGACTAGCGGGAGAGGTTACGAGACCCAGTACTTC. As protein: CASSSTGTSGRGYETQYF.

This clone has a single count. The rearrangement links TRBV28 to TRBJ2-2, with 9 bases aligning to TRBD2. Germline V CDR1 and CDR2: MDHEN, SYDVKM. This CDR3 has 15 amino acids. Trimming cost V 6 bases and J 3 bases; bases outside gene matches: 5. CDR3 sequence: CASRRGLAYTGELFF. The CDR3, as DNA: TGTGCCAGCAGAAGGGGACTAGCCTACACCGGGGAGCTGTTTTTT.

CDR3 nucleotide sequence: TGTGCCAGTAGTCCGGACAGGGTTTGGAACACTGAAGCTTTCTTT. Translation: CASSPDRVWNTEAFF. This sequence joins TRBV19 and TRBJ1-1, with TRBD1 matching over 8 bases. Germline trimming cut 5 bases from V and 1 base from J; bases unmatched to any gene: 6. The CDR3 contains 15 residues. Looked up from germline, CDR1 is LNHDA and CDR2 is SQIVND (reference sequence).

V gene TRBV18 combines with J gene TRBJ2-5; 8 nucleotides line up with TRBD2. The length of the CDR3 is 14 residues. Unmatched junction bases numbered 4, after V lost 3 bases and J lost 4 bases. The germline gives CDR1 KGHSH, CDR2 LQKENI. This CDR3 reads CASSPSAGAETQYF. CDR3 sequence (DNA): TGTGCCAGCTCACCTTCAGCGGGAGCAGAGACCCAGTACTTC. The full variable domain, rest sourced from reference TRBV18 and TRBJ2-5, is NAGVMQNPRHLVRRRGQEARLRCSPMKGHSHVYWYRQLPEEGLKFMVYLQKENIIDESGMPKERFSAEFPKEGPSILRIQQVVRGDSAAYFCASSPSAGAETQYFGPGTRLLVL.

J is TRBJ1-2 and V is TRBV29-1, with D tentatively TRBD1 (5 bases). The CDR3 extends over 13 amino acids. Trimming removed 2 bases from V and 2 bases from J, with 9 bases in between. In germline, CDR1 is SQVTM, CDR2 ANQGSEA. The CDR3 spells CSVETGQNYGYTF. The CDR3 DNA reads as TGCAGCGTTGAAACGGGGCAAAACTATGGCTACACCTTC.

The chain combines TRBV9 with TRBJ2-2; D is perhaps TRBD2 (5 bases). Germline V gene lookup returns CDR1 SGDLS and CDR2 YYNGEE. CDR3 length: 16 residues. V dropped 0 bases and J dropped 7 bases, with 16 bases sitting between them. CDR3 bases: TGTGCCAGCAGCGTAGCCGACTACCCACCGGACGGGGAGCTGTTTTTT. Translation gives CASSVADYPPDGELFF. The variable domain in full, completed from reference TRBV9 and TRBJ2-2, reads DSGVTQTPKHLITATGQRVTLRCSPRSGDLSVYWYQQSLDQGLQFLIQYYNGEERAKGNILERFSAQQFPDLHSELNLSSLELGDSALYFCASSVADYPPDGELFFGEGSRLTVL.

Only one count was recorded for this clone. The chain carries TRBV7-7 and TRBJ2-2; 9 positions agree with TRBD1. Germline CDR1 is SSHAT and CDR2 is FNYEAQ (reference sequence). This CDR3 spans 16 amino acids. V lost 5 bases to trimming and J lost 2 bases; unmatched junction nucleotides: 6. The CDR3 sequence is CASSLTGGSNTGELFF. As DNA, the CDR3 is TGTGCCAGCAGCCTAACAGGGGGCAGTAACACCGGGGAGCTGTTTTTT.

This clone was observed once. The rearrangement links TRBV19 to TRBJ2-3; D gene ambiguous. The CDR3 is 17 amino acids. Per the germline V gene, CDR1 is LNHDA and CDR2 is SQIVND (reference sequence). Trimming shortened V by 5 bases and J by 2 bases, and 20 bases separated the two germline ends. The CDR3 DNA is TGTGCCAGTAGTGGTTTATCTTTAGGAGACAACACAGATACGCAGTATTTT. Protein: CASSGLSLGDNTDTQYF.

This chain joins TRBV24-1 and TRBJ2-1; TRBD1 matches 7 bases. Trimming took 5 bases from V and 7 from J; bases not matched to a gene: 4. In germline, CDR1 is KGHDR, CDR2 SFDVKD. This CDR3 has 13 amino acids. CDR3 sequence reads: CATSADRVNEQFF. As DNA, the CDR3 is TGTGCCACCAGTGCCGACAGGGTAAATGAGCAGTTCTTC.

This clone has only one observation. V gene TRBV27 combines with J gene TRBJ2-7, with D possibly being TRBD1 (6 bases). Trimming shortened V by 2 bases and J by 2 bases, and 13 bases separated the two germline ends. The germline V gene encodes CDR1 MNHEY and CDR2 SMNVEV (reference sequence). This CDR3 spans 15 amino acids. The CDR3 DNA reads TGTGCCAGCAGTTTAGAAGTTTCAGGGGCCTACGAGCAGTACTTC. This translates into CASSLEVSGAYEQYF.

V and J are TRBV2 and TRBJ2-7; no definite D call. Germline assignment: CDR1 SNHLY and CDR2 FYNNEI. The V end lost 2 bases, the J end lost 0 bases, and 8 bases lay between the germline ends. The length of the CDR3 is 14 residues. This CDR3 is CASSEWKISYEQYF. As DNA, the CDR3 is TGTGCCAGCAGTGAATGGAAAATCTCCTACGAGCAGTACTTC. Using reference TRBV2 and TRBJ2-7 for the parts outside the CDR3, the full variable domain is EPEVTQTPSHQVTQMGQEVILRCVPISNHLYFYWYRQILGQKVEFLVSFYNNEISEKSEIFDDQFSVERPDGSNFTLKIRSTKLEDSAMYFCASSEWKISYEQYFGPGTRLTVT.

The chain uses TRBV7-9 and TRBJ2-2; TRBD1 agrees at 8 bases. The V gene's germline CDR1 is SEHNR and CDR2 FQNEAQ (reference sequence). J lost 1 base, V lost 1 base, and 2 bases had no gene match. The CDR3 runs to 16 residues. In nucleotides, the CDR3 is TGTGCCAGCAGCTTAGTTGGGACAGGGAACACCGGGGAGCTGTTTTTT. Its protein is CASSLVGTGNTGELFF.

This clone was seen a handful of times. The chain joins TRBV11-3 to TRBJ2-7; maybe TRBD2 (5 bases). Trimming stripped 1 base from V and 2 bases from J, with 15 bases between. The CDR3 length is 16 residues. The germline gives CDR1 SGHNT, CDR2 YENEEA. The CDR3 protein is CASSLAPTRGTYEQYF. DNA for the CDR3: TGTGCCAGCAGCTTAGCACCTACAAGAGGGACCTACGAGCAGTACTTC.

The rearrangement links TRBV5-4 to TRBJ1-2, with TRBD1 identical over 7 bases. This CDR3 is 14 amino acids long. With 4 bases clipped from V and 4 bases from J, the junction kept 7 bases outside the gene matches. Germline V gives CDR1 SGHNT, CDR2 YYREEE (reference sequence). CDR3 bases: TGTGCCAGCAGCCTGCCTGAGGGGGCCTATGGCTACACCTTC. Residues: CASSLPEGAYGYTF.

This rearrangement joins TRBV7-9 to TRBJ1-2; D gene ambiguous. The CDR3 has 10 amino acids. Per germline, CDR1 SEHNR and CDR2 FQNEAQ (reference sequence). Trimming pared 6 bases from V and 8 bases from J, leaving 7 bases between. The CDR3: CASRGAGYTF. CDR3 DNA sequence: TGTGCCAGCAGGGGTGCAGGCTACACCTTC.

The chain employs TRBV14 and TRBJ1-6; possible D gene TRBD1, 5 bases. The V and J ends lost 1 base and 7 bases respectively, with 17 bases between them. The CDR3 has 17 residues. From germline, CDR1 is SGHDN and CDR2 FVKESK. Here the CDR3 DNA reads TGTGCCAGCAGCCAAGCTGGTGCGGGGGTACGGAATTCACCCCTCCACTTT. Its translation: CASSQAGAGVRNSPLHF.

The genes are TRBV2 and TRBJ2-7; D is unresolved. V lost 5 bases, J lost 5 bases, and 13 bases lay in between. Germline V gene lookup returns CDR1 SNHLY and CDR2 FYNNEI. CDR3 length: 13 residues. The CDR3 coding sequence is TGTGCCAGCAGTTTAGGTATGGATCACGAGCAGTACTTC. It specifies CASSLGMDHEQYF.